This is a list of T cell receptor beta chains from one sample in a study of control samples from healthy donors and cancer patients. Profiling relied on immunoSEQ multiplex PCR, and the TCRdb table lists in-frame clones only, not all of them. The sample includes around 28,000 clones, roughly 93% of them seen just once. Source material: PBMCs. The receptors stem from a man aged 50 or older with lung cancer. Each CDR3 is given with its conserved first and last residue. A D gene is named only where the DNA matches it firmly. Size values are once, few and many counts, or a class for expanded clones, and some rows have none.

>-|TRBV6-2/TRBV6-3|TRBJ1-2|-
TGTGCCAGCAGTCCCCCGAGGGACTACAGTCCGGGCTACACCTTC
CASSPPRDYSPGYTF
>-|TRBV6-4|TRBJ1-2|-
TGTGCCAGCAGCAGGATCGGGGGGTCTGGTGGCTACACCTTC
CASSRIGGSGGYTF
>-|TRBV11-3|TRBJ2-7|once
TGTGCCAGCAGCTTAGAGGGCGCCTACGAGCAGTACTTC
CASSLEGAYEQYF
>TRBD1|TRBV6-5|TRBJ1-5|-
TGTGCCAGCAGTTACACAGGGGGCAGTAGTCAGCCCCAGCATTTT
CASSYTGGSSQPQHF
>TRBD1|TRBV7-3|TRBJ2-1|-
TGTGCCAGCAGCTTGGACCGGGACAGGGACTGCAATGAGCAGTTCTTC
CASSLDRDRDCNEQFF
>-|TRBV5-6|TRBJ1-1|-
TGTGCCAGCAGCTTGGGGTTTAAGACAGGGAACACTGAAGCTTTCTTT
CASSLGFKTGNTEAFF
>TRBD1|TRBV10-3|TRBJ1-4|few
TGTGCCATCAGTGAGGTAGACAGGGAAGGCCGAGAACTGTTTTTT
CAISEVDREGRELFF
>TRBD1|TRBV6-1|TRBJ2-3|once
TGTGCCAGCAGTGAATTCGCGGGACAGGGGGCAGATACGCAGTATTTT
CASSEFAGQGADTQYF
>-|TRBV7-3|TRBJ2-2|-
TGTGCCAGCAGCTACACAAGTCTCACCGGGGAGCTGTTTTTT
CASSYTSLTGELFF
>-|TRBV11-2|TRBJ1-2|-
TGTGCCAGCAGCTTAACTAACTATGGCTACACCTTC
CASSLTNYGYTF
>TRBD1|TRBV7-8|TRBJ1-6|-
TGTGCCAGCAGGCCCGGGACAGGGGGGAAGTTAAAGGATTCACCCCTCCACTTT
CASRPGTGGKLKDSPLHF
>-|TRBV5-1|TRBJ1-4|-
TGCGCCAGCAGCCTGACCGTTGGGGCTAATGAAAAACTGTTTTTT
CASSLTVGANEKLFF
>TRBD1|TRBV5-1|TRBJ1-6|-
TGCGCCAGCAGCTTTCTGAGGGACAGTATGTCACCCCTCCACTTT
CASSFLRDSMSPLHF
>-|TRBV5-6|TRBJ1-4|-
TGTGCCAGCAGCTTGACAGCGAACTTTAATGAAAAACTGTTTTTT
CASSLTANFNEKLFF
>TRBD1|TRBV4-3|TRBJ2-1|-
TGCGCCAGCAGCCGGGGACAGGGGGCGAACAATGAGCAGTTCTTC
CASSRGQGANNEQFF
>-|TRBV30|TRBJ1-3|-
TGTGCCTGGAGTGGGACAGACTCTGGAAACACCATATATTTT
CAWSGTDSGNTIYF
>TRBD1|TRBV29-1|TRBJ2-5|-
TGCAGCGTCGGACCCGCCCGAGGGACAGTCCTTAGGGAGACCCAGTACTTC
CSVGPARGTVLRETQYF
>-|TRBV5-1|TRBJ1-3|-
TGCGCCAGCAGGAAGCAGGGTTCTGGAAACACCATATATTTT
CASRKQGSGNTIYF
>-|TRBV11-2|TRBJ2-3|-
TGTGCCAGCAGCTTAGGTTCAGGCACAGATACGCAGTATTTT
CASSLGSGTDTQYF
>-|TRBV11-2|TRBJ1-1|-
TGTGCCAGCAGCATGTTGGGCACTGAAGCTTTCTTT
CASSMLGTEAFF
>-|TRBV10-3|TRBJ1-6|once
TGTGCCATCAGTGAAAGGCAAGGAGATAATTCACCCCTCCACTTT
CAISERQGDNSPLHF
>-|TRBV2|TRBJ1-1|-
TGTGCCAGCAGTGAACGCGGCATGAACACTGAAGCTTTCTTT
CASSERGMNTEAFF
>TRBD1|TRBV7-2|TRBJ2-1|-
TGTGCCAGCATCCAGGGTGGACAGGGGTTGAATGAGCAGTTCTTC
CASIQGGQGLNEQFF
>-|TRBV30|TRBJ1-3|-
TGTGCCTGGAGTATTACAGGGAGCTCTGGAAACACCATATATTTT
CAWSITGSSGNTIYF
>-|TRBV19|TRBJ1-3|-
TGTGCCAGTAGTCCGGGACGGAGAAGCTCTGGAAACACCATATATTTT
CASSPGRRSSGNTIYF
>TRBD1|TRBV29-1|TRBJ2-7|-
TGCAGCGTTGTGTTCAGGGGGTTGGAGCAGTACTTC
CSVVFRGLEQYF
>-|TRBV5-5|TRBJ2-7|-
TGTGCCAGCAGCTCCGGGGCCCCCTACGAGCAGTACTTC
CASSSGAPYEQYF